Presented here are 6 T cell receptor beta chains from one specimen sequenced in a study of blood T cell repertoires in COVID-19 (dated by TCRdb to about 2020). Library preparation employed the immunoSEQ multiplex PCR assay. TCRdb obtained this table from immuneACCESS and retained in-frame rearrangements with V and J assigned. These tables miss some clones; where compared with another copy, unresolved V genes account for less than half of the shortfall, and the remainder is unexplained. This sample gives approximately 250,000 clones in total; around 84% of them show up just once. Under 4.5% of the sample goes to the ten largest clones. Sequences were obtained from PBMCs or T cells enriched from blood (not recorded which). The receptors originated from a man aged 25-45 years with acute COVID-19.

This chain connects TRBV28 to TRBJ1-1; D remains unclear. V lost 6 bases and J lost 0, with 14 bases in between. Germline CDR1 is MDHEN and CDR2 is SYDVKM. The CDR3 extends over 15 amino acids. The CDR3 loop reads CASRNPGYVNTEAFF. CDR3 nucleotides: TGTGCCAGCAGAAACCCGGGGTACGTGAACACTGAAGCTTTCTTT.

This sequence joins TRBV2 and TRBJ1-1; D is unclear. The CDR3 has 12 residues. Looked up from germline, CDR1 is SNHLY and CDR2 is FYNNEI. Trimming shortened V by 2 bases and J by 8 bases, and 9 bases separated the two germline ends. In DNA form, the CDR3 reads TGTGCCAGCAGTGAATCTTGGAGGGAAGCTTTCTTT. Translated: CASSESWREAFF. Complete variable domain (other parts from reference TRBV2 and TRBJ1-1): EPEVTQTPSHQVTQMGQEVILRCVPISNHLYFYWYRQILGQKVEFLVSFYNNEISEKSEIFDDQFSVERPDGSNFTLKIRSTKLEDSAMYFCASSESWREAFFGQGTRLTVV.

This sequence joins TRBV6-5 and TRBJ2-7; maybe TRBD1 (5 bases). V shed 6 bases and J shed 0 bases, with 6 bases lying between them. This CDR3 spans 12 amino acids. The germline V gene has CDR1 MNHEY and CDR2 SVGAGI. The CDR3 nucleotides are TGTGCCAGCAGGGACACCTCCTACGAGCAGTACGTC. This encodes CASRDTSYEQYV.

The rearrangement joins TRBV28 to TRBJ1-1, with D possibly TRBD1 on 6 matching bases. Trimming pared 6 bases from V and 1 base from J, leaving 18 bases between. The length of the CDR3 is 16 residues. Per germline, CDR1 MDHEN and CDR2 SYDVKM. CDR3 loop: CASSRQGPTSNTEAFF. The CDR3 DNA reads as TGTGCCAGCAGCCGCCAGGGGCCTACCTCGAACACTGAAGCTTTCTTT.

CDR3 protein: CASTAPSGTGGAGYNEQFF. The DNA of the CDR3 is TGCGCCAGCACAGCCCCATCCGGGACAGGGGGCGCGGGTTACAATGAGCAGTTCTTC. The chain combines TRBV5-1 with TRBJ2-1, with 12 bases aligning to TRBD1. V lost 6 bases, J lost 4 bases, and 17 bases stayed unmatched. Germline CDR1 reads SGHRS; CDR2 reads YFSETQ. The CDR3 runs to 19 residues.

For this clone: The germline gene is not matched at one end of the junction; a read error may be the cause. As DNA, the CDR3 is TGTGCCAGCAGCTTGGCCCTAGCGGGAGGGTGGAACAATGAGCAGTTCTTC. The encoded protein is CASSLALAGGWNNEQFF. The rearrangement uses TRBV5-1 and TRBJ2-1, with 12 bases aligning to TRBD2. CDR1 and CDR2 (germline): SGHRS, YFSETQ. The CDR3 totals 17 residues.